Shown below are 10 T cell receptor beta chains from a single sample sequenced in a study of OX40 agonist ivuxolimab in advanced cancers. Preparation of the library involved the immunoSEQ multiplex PCR assay. Entries here come from immuneACCESS through TCRdb and include only in-frame sequences with V and J called. Some clones fail to appear in such tables; in the studies checked, an unresolved V gene covers under half of the shortfall, and the cause of the remainder is unknown. Across this sample there are some 130,000 clones, with 75% to 90% seen only once. 0.55% of the sample goes to the ten largest clones. Specimen: CD4+ or CD8+ T cells sorted from blood, collected in a trial of the OX40 agonist ivuxolimab. The origin of the receptors is an adult with an advanced solid tumor such as melanoma, head and neck, liver or kidney cancer.

The rearrangement uses TRBV5-4 and TRBJ1-3; TRBD1 matches at 7 bases. This CDR3 contains 15 residues. Germline CDR1 is SGHNT and CDR2 is YYREEE (reference sequence). Trimming took 4 bases from V and 2 from J; bases not matched to a gene: 6. In DNA, the CDR3 is TGTGCCAGCAGCGACGCCGGGACAGCTGGAAACACCATATATTTT. Protein: CASSDAGTAGNTIYF.

The chain uses TRBV27 and TRBJ2-7, with D perhaps being TRBD1 or TRBD2 (5 bases each). CDR3 size: 14 residues. Germline V lookup: CDR1 MNHEY, CDR2 SMNVEV (reference sequence). V shed 5 bases and J shed 5 bases, with 16 bases lying between them. The chain's CDR3 is CASSPRDGWDEQYF. CDR3 DNA: TGTGCCAGCAGTCCCCGGGACGGCTGGGACGAGCAGTACTTC.

V gene TRBV21-1 combines with J gene TRBJ1-5. TRBV21-1 is tagged as a pseudogene. The CDR3 length is 15 residues. In DNA form, the CDR3 reads TGTGCCACCGATGGGAGCGCCTATAGCAATCAGCCCCAGCATTTT. The encoded protein is CATDGSAYSNQPQHF.

V and J are TRBV7-2 and TRBJ1-6, with TRBD1 matching over 7 bases. Losses at the gene ends were 5 bases for V and 3 bases for J; bases not matched to a gene: 4. The CDR3 loop spans 15 amino acids. CDR1 and CDR2 from the germline V gene are SGHTA and FQGNSA. In DNA form, the CDR3 reads TGTGCCAGCAGCGCAGGGGGTCTCTATAATTCACCCCTCCACTTT. It translates to CASSAGGLYNSPLHF.

This chain joins TRBV19 and TRBJ2-2, with D perhaps being TRBD1 or TRBD2 (5 bases each). V lost 6 bases and J 6 bases, leaving 14 bases between the germline ends. This CDR3 has 14 residues. The germline gives CDR1 LNHDA, CDR2 SQIVND (reference sequence). The CDR3 is CASSNVGRPGELFF. CDR3 bases: TGTGCCAGTAGCAACGTGGGACGGCCCGGGGAGCTGTTTTTT.

The genes are TRBV5-1 and TRBJ1-4; TRBD1 matches 12 bases. V lost 4 bases, J lost 7 bases, and 5 bases stayed unmatched. CDR1 SGHRS and CDR2 YFSETQ come from the germline V gene. The length of the CDR3 is 15 residues. CDR3 in amino acids: CASSQGQGAREKLFF. The CDR3 nucleotides read TGCGCCAGCAGCCAGGGACAGGGGGCGCGTGAAAAACTGTTTTTT.

The V gene is TRBV19, the J gene TRBJ1-5, with D possibly TRBD1 on 6 matching bases. CDR3 length equals 16 residues. The germline gives CDR1 LNHDA, CDR2 SQIVND (reference sequence). V was cut by 4 bases and J by 0 bases, with 13 bases left in between. The chain's CDR3 is CASSKGGTYSNQPQHF. Here the CDR3 DNA reads TGTGCCAGTAGTAAGGGGGGGACCTATAGCAATCAGCCCCAGCATTTT.

V is TRBV28 and J is TRBJ2-1, with D tentatively TRBD1 (5 bases). There are 12 residues in the CDR3. V shed 6 bases and J shed 4 bases, with 7 bases lying between them. Per germline, CDR1 MDHEN and CDR2 SYDVKM. The CDR3 protein is CASSRQYNEQFF. CDR3 in DNA: TGTGCCAGCAGCAGACAGTACAATGAGCAGTTCTTC.

The chain recombines TRBV7-2 with TRBJ1-2; TRBD1 agrees at 7 bases. The CDR3 is made up of 15 amino acids. The germline V gene has CDR1 SGHTA and CDR2 FQGNSA. V was clipped by 1 base and J by 4 bases; unmatched bases: 6. CDR3 region: CASSLGDGTAYGYTF. Here the CDR3 DNA reads TGTGCCAGCAGCTTAGGGGACGGGACAGCCTATGGCTACACCTTC.

This chain links TRBV5-4 with TRBJ1-3; maybe TRBD1 (5 bases). The CDR3 spans 14 residues. CDR1 and CDR2 (germline): SGHNT, YYREEE (reference sequence). The V and J ends lost 1 base and 6 bases respectively, with 11 bases between them. The CDR3 loop is CASSLSGAENTIYF. In DNA form, the CDR3 reads TGTGCCAGCAGCTTGAGCGGGGCCGAAAACACCATATATTTT.